This T cell receptor (beta chain) was identified in a study of CD8 T cells in cerebrospinal fluid in Alzheimer's disease. Study-level findings and limits: The authors cautioned that cerebrospinal fluid EBV-specific TCRs do not prove EBV causes Alzheimer's. EBV-specific clones showed no enrichment in Alzheimer's patients and were not the top expanded clones.

From its re-call of the 10x single-cell sequencing reads, TCRdb lists each CDR3 protein once, without DNA. The sample includes several hundred distinct CDR3 sequences. This clonotype is deemed large by its frequency. Its antigen is still unknown. The CDR3 runs to 15 residues. The germline V gene has CDR1 ENHRY and CDR2 SYGVKD. Every participant was in good physical condition without acute infectious disease. This clonotype originated in a human donor in good health. The specimen was cerebrospinal fluid. The chain couples TRBV10-3 to TRBJ2-5; with no DNA, the TCRdb D assignment of TRBD1 cannot be verified. CDR3: CAISESGGAQETQYF.